The rows below give T cell receptor beta chains drawn from one sample of a study of blood T cell repertoires in COVID-19. TCRdb's table, derived via immunoSEQ multiplex PCR, lists solely in-frame clones and lacks some. The repertoire holds a few hundred thousand clones, over 80% seen once, with roughly 3.3% in the top ten. Sequencing was done on a sample of peripheral blood. The receptors stem from a woman aged 40 to 50 with acute or convalescent COVID-19. CDR3s include the opening cysteine and the closing phenylalanine or tryptophan. The D gene is left open where the match is weak. Part of the rows lack a size; the others show once, few, many or a class for expanded clones.

>.|TRBV6-1|.|TRBJ1-5
TGTGCCAGCAGTGAAGCCTCGGGGGTAAGGAACAATCAGCCCCAGCATTTT
CASSEASGVRNNQPQHF
>TRBD1|TRBV19|.|TRBJ1-6
TGTGCCAGTAGTCCCTGGGACAGGGACAATTCACCCCTCCACTTT
CASSPWDRDNSPLHF
>TRBD2|TRBV19|.|TRBJ2-1
TGTGCCAGTAGTATTACCCTAGCGGTATACAATGAGCAGTTCTTC
CASSITLAVYNEQFF
>TRBD1|TRBV24-1|once|TRBJ1-2
TGTGCCACCAGTGATTTTTTTGGGACAGTCTCCTATGGCTACACCTTC
CATSDFFGTVSYGYTF
>.|TRBV5-8|.|TRBJ1-1
TGTGCCAGCAGCCCGGGACACGAAGCTTTCTTT
CASSPGHEAFF
>.|TRBV15|.|TRBJ2-5
TGTGCCACCAGCAGAGATCGGGGTGAGACCCAGTACTTC
CATSRDRGETQYF
>.|TRBV28|.|TRBJ1-1
TGTGCCAGCAGTAACAGGGCGGTGAACACTGAAGCTTTCTTT
CASSNRAVNTEAFF
>TRBD1|TRBV9|.|TRBJ1-4
TGTGCCAGCAGCGCGAGCGGACAGGCAACTAATGAAAAACTGTTTTTT
CASSASGQATNEKLFF
>.|TRBV5-1|.|TRBJ1-2
TGCGCCAGCAGCACATGGGGGACAAGTGACTCCTATGGCTACACCTTC
CASSTWGTSDSYGYTF
>TRBD1|TRBV6-5|.|TRBJ1-2
TGTGCCAGCAGTTATACAGGGGGTGCGAACTATGGCTACACCTTC
CASSYTGGANYGYTF
>TRBD1|TRBV14|.|TRBJ1-2
TGTGCCAGCAGCCAAGGGTATAGGGGGCCGGCAAACTATGGCTACACCTTC
CASSQGYRGPANYGYTF
>.|TRBV25-1|.|TRBJ1-1
TGTGCCAGCAGTGAATATTGGCAGGATGGGAACACTGAAGCTTTCTTT
CASSEYWQDGNTEAFF
>.|TRBV25-1|few|TRBJ1-2
TGTGCCAGCAGTGAATTACAGTCCTATGGCTACACCTTC
CASSELQSYGYTF
>TRBD1|TRBV18|.|TRBJ1-1
TGTGCCAGCTCACCACAGGGACAGCCAAAACCGAAGGACACTGAAGCTTTCTTT
CASSPQGQPKPKDTEAFF
>TRBD1|TRBV5-1|.|TRBJ1-2
TGCGCCAGCAGCACAGGACAGGGAGAGGGAGGCTACACCTTC
CASSTGQGEGGYTF
>.|TRBV6-2/TRBV6-3|.|TRBJ1-5
TGTGCCAGCAGTCCCCAGGGTGGCAATCAGCCCCAGCATTTT
CASSPQGGNQPQHF
>TRBD1|TRBV30|.|TRBJ1-2
TGTGCCTGGAGTGTATACCTCCTCGGGACAGGGACCTATAACTATGGCTACACCTTC
CAWSVYLLGTGTYNYGYTF
>.|TRBV6-1|.|TRBJ1-5
TGTGCCAGCAGTGAAGACAGGGACCAGCCCCAGCATTTT
CASSEDRDQPQHF
>.|TRBV2|.|TRBJ1-6
TGTGCCAGCAGATACCGGGACAACAGCTCACCCCTCCACTTT
CASRYRDNSSPLHF
>.|TRBV9|.|TRBJ2-1
TGTGCCAGCAGCCGTGACTGGCGCTACTACAATGAGCAGTTCTTC
CASSRDWRYYNEQFF
>TRBD1|TRBV5-6|.|TRBJ1-1
TGTGCCAGCAGCTTGGGAGGGGGCGGCATGAACACTGAAGCTTTCTTT
CASSLGGGGMNTEAFF
>.|TRBV5-1|.|TRBJ1-1
TGCGCCAGCAGCACCAGTCAGAGGGTGAACACTGAAGCTTTCTTT
CASSTSQRVNTEAFF
>.|TRBV7-9|.|TRBJ1-4
TGTGCCAGCAGCGGCCGGGTGGAACGGGAAAAACTGTTTTTT
CASSGRVEREKLFF
>TRBD1|TRBV18|.|TRBJ1-2
TGTGCCAGCTCACCACGGGTTAGGGGGCTCCATGGCTACACCTTC
CASSPRVRGLHGYTF
>.|TRBV2|.|TRBJ1-1
TGTGCCAGCAGCAGCACAGGGTTTGAAGCTTTCTTT
CASSSTGFEAFF
>TRBD1|TRBV20-1|.|TRBJ1-1
TGCAGTGGACAGGGGGGCACTGAAGCTTTCTTT
CSGQGGTEAFF
>TRBD2|TRBV9|.|TRBJ2-5
TGTGCCAGCAGCCCCCGTCTAGCGGGGTGGGAGACCCAGTACTTC
CASSPRLAGWETQYF
>.|TRBV3-1/TRBV3-2|.|TRBJ1-2
TGTGCCAGCAGCCAAGCGGGATACGGCTACACCTTC
CASSQAGYGYTF
>.|TRBV14|.|TRBJ1-1
TGTGCCAGCAGCACTACGACTAGGAACACTGAAGCTTTCTTT
CASSTTTRNTEAFF
>.|TRBV12-5|.|TRBJ2-5
TGTGCTAGTGGTTTAGGCCAGACACAAGAGACCCAGTACTTC
CASGLGQTQETQYF
>TRBD1|TRBV5-4|.|TRBJ1-2
TGTGCCAGCAGCGCCGGGACAGCAGACCTCTATGGCTACACCTTC
CASSAGTADLYGYTF
>.|TRBV7-8|.|TRBJ2-1
TGTGCCAGCAGCTTACATCGGAATGAGCAGTTCTTC
CASSLHRNEQFF
>.|TRBV10-1|.|TRBJ2-1
TGCGCCAGCAGTGAGAGGAGGGAGGATGAGCAGTTCTTC
CASSERREDEQFF
>TRBD1|TRBV5-1|.|TRBJ1-2
TGCGCCAGCGGACCGGGACAGGGAGTATACGGCTACACCTTC
CASGPGQGVYGYTF
>TRBD1|TRBV27|.|TRBJ2-2
TGTGCCAGCAGTTTGTGGACAGGGAGCACCGGGGAGCTGTTTTTT
CASSLWTGSTGELFF
>.|TRBV25-1|.|TRBJ1-4
TGTGCCAGCAGTGTAGACAGACCCAATGAAAAACTGTTTTTT
CASSVDRPNEKLFF
>TRBD1|TRBV4-1|.|TRBJ1-2
TGCGCCAGCAGCCAAGTCTTCCGTAGACAGGGGTCTTATGGCTACACCTTC
CASSQVFRRQGSYGYTF